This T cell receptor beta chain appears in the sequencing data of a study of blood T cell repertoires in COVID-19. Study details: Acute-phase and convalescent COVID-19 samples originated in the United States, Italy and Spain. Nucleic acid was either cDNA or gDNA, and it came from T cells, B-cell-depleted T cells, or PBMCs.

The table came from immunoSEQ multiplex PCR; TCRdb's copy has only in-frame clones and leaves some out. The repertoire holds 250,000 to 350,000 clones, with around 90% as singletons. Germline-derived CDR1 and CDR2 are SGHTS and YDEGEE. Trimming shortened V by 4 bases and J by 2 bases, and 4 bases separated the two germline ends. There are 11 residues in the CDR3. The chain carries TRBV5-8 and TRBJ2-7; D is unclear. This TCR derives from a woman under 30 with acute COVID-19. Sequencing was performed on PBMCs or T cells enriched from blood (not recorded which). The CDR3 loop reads CASSQTYEQYF. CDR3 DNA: TGTGCCAGCAGCCAAACCTACGAGCAGTACTTC.